This TCR beta chain appears in the sequencing data of a study of STAT3 mutations in large granular lymphocyte leukemia. Across the whole study: Among longitudinally sequenced T-LGLL patients, roughly half had canonical activating STAT3 mutations detected.

Average productive template count per sample was 35,000 to 50,000. Using immunoSEQ multiplex PCR, the repertoire was profiled, and TCRdb retains in-frame clones only, with some absent. This repertoire shows 10,000 or so clones, nearly 90% found once; its top ten account for about 25%. About this clone: What it binds is not known.

Points from the study as a whole: Every T-cell large granular lymphocyte leukemia patient had at least one immunodominant TCR beta clonotype. In several patients, dominant TCR clone burden exceeded STAT3 mutant burden, suggesting STAT3 mutation arose secondarily.

This CDR3 is 15 amino acids long. CDR1 and CDR2 (germline): MNHEY, SMNVEV (reference sequence). Trimming removed 5 bases from V and 0 bases from J, with 14 bases in between. The sample comprised peripheral blood mononuclear cells. This chain connects TRBV27 to TRBJ2-7, with D perhaps TRBD2 (5 bases). The TCR was taken from a man aged 55 to 70 with T-cell large granular lymphocyte leukemia. Some clones in this sample may be carry-over from other donors' samples. The CDR3 sequence is CASSPPGFLSYEQYF. The CDR3 bases are TGTGCCAGCAGTCCGCCGGGATTCCTCTCCTACGAGCAGTACTTC.